The rows below give T cell receptor beta chains drawn from one sample of a study of patients and donors after allogeneic stem cell transplantation. TCRdb re-called the RT-PCR reads with MiXCR, one entry per CDR3 protein. The data contain more than 850,000 distinct CDR3 sequences, around 17% of them singletons. Sequencing input: blood, either unsorted or a sorted T cell fraction (not recorded which). Receptors originate from a human donor who was either an allogeneic HSCT recipient or a stem cell or donor lymphocyte infusion donor (not recorded which). It is not recorded whose cells these are; they may come from a transplant donor. CDR3s include the opening cysteine and the closing phenylalanine or tryptophan. Each record gives: clone size, J gene, V gene, D gene, CDR3 DNA, CDR3 protein. A D gene is named only where the DNA matches it firmly. Size tells how often a clone was seen (once, few, many) or the class of an expanded clone, and some rows leave it out.

NA,TRBJ2-1,TRBV13,TRBD2,TGTGCCAGCAGCCCCGGGGGCGCGGGAGGGACCAATGAGCAGTTCTTC,CASSPGGAGGTNEQFF
NA,TRBJ1-1,TRBV10-3,NA,TGTGCCATCAGTGGGCCCCCTCGGGGGGGGAACACTGAAGCTTTCTTT,CAISGPPRGGNTEAFF
NA,TRBJ2-2,TRBV11-2,NA,TGTGCCAGCAGCTTATTTCGGGACATGAACACCGGGGAGCTGTTTTTT,CASSLFRDMNTGELFF
few,TRBJ2-1,TRBV24-1,NA,TGTGCCACCAGTGATTTTCCCCAGGGTCACAATGAGCAGTTCTTC,CATSDFPQGHNEQFF
few,TRBJ2-1,TRBV12-5,TRBD2,TGTGCTAGTGGTCTGGGGACTATGAGTCGCGAGCAGTTCTTC,CASGLGTMSREQFF
NA,TRBJ2-5,TRBV20-1,TRBD2,TGCAGTGCTATGACCGGGACTAGCATCAAGACCCAGTACTTC,CSAMTGTSIKTQYF
NA,TRBJ2-7,TRBV18,NA,TGTGCCAGCTCACCAACAGGGCCAACCTACGAGCAGTACTTC,CASSPTGPTYEQYF
NA,TRBJ1-1,TRBV7-9,TRBD1,TGTGCCAGCAGCTCGTCAGGGGGCTCGAACACTGAAGCTTTCTTT,CASSSSGGSNTEAFF
NA,TRBJ2-1,TRBV14,NA,TGTGCCAGCAGCCTAATCTCTACAGGCTACAATGAGCAGTTCTTC,CASSLISTGYNEQFF
NA,TRBJ2-7,TRBV6-5,NA,TGTGCCAGCAGTTACGGGGTTCTGGGCCGTTACTACGAGCAGTACTTC,CASSYGVLGRYYEQYF
NA,TRBJ2-2,TRBV6-2/TRBV6-3,NA,TGTGCCAGCAGTTACCGTCGAGGAGCAACCGGGGAGCTGTTTTTT,CASSYRRGATGELFF
NA,TRBJ2-1,TRBV5-1,NA,TGCGCCAGCAGCCCGGAAGACAGGACGTACTACAATGAGCAGTTCTTC,CASSPEDRTYYNEQFF
few,TRBJ2-7,TRBV5-6,NA,TGTGCCAGCAGCCAACCCTGGTCGCGCGACTCCTACGAGCAGTACTTC,CASSQPWSRDSYEQYF